The 18 T cell receptor beta chains given below trace back to one sample, sequenced in a study of T-cell memory formation after mild COVID-19. One entry per CDR3 protein results from TCRdb running MiXCR on the 5' RACE reads. The table has 150,000 to 200,000 distinct CDR3 sequences, 25% to 40% seen once. Sample: PBMCs or a T cell subset sorted from them (not recorded which). The source of these receptors is an adult woman who had mild COVID-19 (a few samples of this study predate the infection). Cell type and time point are not known.

The gene calls are TRBV7-9 and TRBJ2-7, with D perhaps matching TRBD2 (5 bases). Per germline, CDR1 SEHNR and CDR2 FQNEAQ (reference sequence). The CDR3 length is 15 residues. V was pared by 4 bases and J by 0 bases, with 13 bases between. The CDR3 sequence: CASSSQSRDSYEQYF. The CDR3 region has the DNA TGTGCCAGCAGCTCCCAGTCCCGGGACTCCTACGAGCAGTACTTC.

The chain couples TRBV27 to TRBJ1-4, with D perhaps matching TRBD1 (5 bases). The CDR3 runs to 16 residues. Germline loops: CDR1 MNHEY, CDR2 SMNVEV (reference sequence). Trimming shortened V by 8 bases and J by 0 bases, and 16 bases separated the two germline ends. The chain's CDR3 is CASSDIGGATNEKLFF. In nucleotides, the CDR3 is TGTGCCAGCTCTGATATCGGGGGAGCAACTAATGAAAAACTGTTTTTT.

The CDR3 is CSALGTGGPTDTQYF. In nucleotides, the CDR3 is TGCAGCGCACTTGGGACGGGGGGCCCCACAGATACGCAGTATTTT. The rearrangement joins TRBV29-1 to TRBJ2-3; D is perhaps TRBD2 (7 bases). V lost 7 bases and J 2 bases, leaving 19 bases between the germline ends. This CDR3 has 15 amino acids. The germline V gene has CDR1 SQVTM and CDR2 ANQGSEA.

This rearrangement joins TRBV27 to TRBJ2-7; TRBD2 agrees at 7 bases. After removal of 6 bases from V and 3 bases from J, the junction contained 5 bases not matched to a gene. Looked up from germline, CDR1 is MNHEY and CDR2 is SMNVEV (reference sequence). This CDR3 spans 13 amino acids. The CDR3 coding sequence is TGTGCCAGCAGGAAGACTAGCATCTACGAGCAGTACTTC. Encoded protein: CASRKTSIYEQYF.

The chain is built from TRBV19 and TRBJ1-6, with 10 bases matching TRBD1. This CDR3 is 14 amino acids long. After removal of 5 bases from V and 14 bases from J, the junction contained 9 bases not matched to a gene. CDR1 is LNHDA, CDR2 SQIVND, per germline (reference sequence). The CDR3 here is CASSPLDRGTSLHF. The CDR3 nucleotides read TGTGCCAGTAGTCCTTTGGACAGGGGGACGTCCCTCCACTTT.

This clonotype came up a few times. This rearrangement joins TRBV5-1 to TRBJ2-7; TRBD2 aligns across 13 bases. The CDR3 runs to 16 residues. V dropped 4 bases and J dropped 4; count of bases not matched to a gene: 8. Germline lookup yields CDR1 SGHRS and CDR2 YFSETQ. CDR3 loop: CASSHGLAGDEYEQYF. Here the CDR3 DNA reads TGCGCCAGCAGCCACGGACTAGCGGGAGACGAGTACGAGCAGTACTTC.

The chain carries TRBV5-1 and TRBJ2-5, with a tentative D call TRBD1 (5 bases). This CDR3 has 14 residues. Looked up from germline, CDR1 is SGHRS and CDR2 is YFSETQ. Trimming cost V 7 bases and J 3 bases, with 16 bases left between them. The CDR3 DNA sequence: TGCGCCAGCTCGGACGGACAACCAAAAGAGACCCAGTACTTC. Protein: CASSDGQPKETQYF.

The chain carries TRBV12-3 or TRBV12-4 and TRBJ2-7; D is possibly TRBD1 or TRBD2 (5 bases each). CDR3 length equals 15 residues. V lost 3 bases and J lost 6, with 18 bases in between. The CDR3 loop is CASSFPPGRPTEQYF. The CDR3 nucleotides read TGTGCCAGCAGTTTTCCTCCGGGACGGCCAACCGAGCAGTACTTC.

The chain combines TRBV29-1 with TRBJ2-7, with D perhaps given as TRBD1 or TRBD2 (6 bases each). CDR1 SQVTM and CDR2 ANQGSEA come from the germline V gene. V was shortened by 2 bases and J by 3 bases, with 11 bases between the two germline ends. The CDR3 length is 13 residues. The CDR3 coding sequence is TGCAGCGTTGAATGGGGGGCTGACTACGAGCAGTACTTC. Its protein product is CSVEWGADYEQYF.

The rearrangement joins TRBV5-1 to TRBJ2-7, with a tentative D call TRBD2 (6 bases). Germline CDR1 is SGHRS and CDR2 is YFSETQ. The CDR3 is made up of 16 amino acids. Trimming pared 4 bases from V and 3 bases from J, leaving 20 bases between. The CDR3, as DNA: TGCGCCAGCAGCCTTCCCCCCCCAGGGACTCTCTACGAGCAGTACTTC. Translated, it gives CASSLPPPGTLYEQYF.

The chain carries TRBV5-5 and TRBJ1-5; D uncertain. CDR3 length equals 15 residues. V was clipped by 0 bases and J by 3 bases, with 10 bases between them. Germline V gene sequence: CDR1 SGHKS, CDR2 YYEKEE (reference sequence). CDR3 nucleotides: TGTGCCAGCAGCTTGGAAGCAGGCATCAATCAGCCCCAGCATTTT. Translated: CASSLEAGINQPQHF.

The chain uses TRBV29-1 and TRBJ2-1; possible D gene TRBD1, 6 bases. Germline CDR1 and CDR2: SQVTM and ANQGSEA. This CDR3 is built from 12 residues. V lost 6 bases to trimming and J lost 7 bases, with 13 bases between them. The CDR3 nucleotides read TGCAGCGTGAAGAAACAGGGTAATGAGCAGTTCTTC. Protein sequence: CSVKKQGNEQFF.

V is TRBV9 and J is TRBJ2-7; D remains ambiguous. The CDR3 is 14 residues long. Trimming cost V 4 bases and J 6 bases, with 17 bases left between them. Germline V gives CDR1 SGDLS, CDR2 YYNGEE. CDR3 residues: CASSPQDIVSEQYF. The CDR3 nucleotides are TGTGCCAGCAGCCCCCAAGACATCGTAAGCGAGCAGTACTTC.

This clonotype occurred a few times. This chain connects TRBV5-8 to TRBJ2-1, with D perhaps assigned TRBD1 or TRBD2 (6 bases each). Germline V gene lookup returns CDR1 SGHTS and CDR2 YDEGEE. Trimming removed 2 bases from V and 2 bases from J, with 14 bases in between. This CDR3 has 16 residues. The DNA of the CDR3 is TGTGCCAGCAGCTTTAAGGGGGGAAGTCCCTACAATGAGCAGTTCTTC. This translates into CASSFKGGSPYNEQFF. The complete variable domain, with remaining parts taken from reference TRBV5-8 and TRBJ2-1, reads EAGVTQSPTHLIKTRGQQATLRCSPISGHTSVYWYQQALGLGLQFLLWYDEGEERNRGNFPPRFSGRQFPNYSSELNVNALELEDSALYLCASSFKGGSPYNEQFFGPGTRLTVL.

This clonotype turned up a few times. The CDR3 DNA follows: TGTGCCAGCAGCTTAGTAGCTAGCGGGAAAGCTAGTGAGCAGTTCTTC. It specifies CASSLVASGKASEQFF. The chain couples TRBV7-6 to TRBJ2-1, with 9 bases fitting TRBD2. J gave up 9 bases and V 1 base, and 10 bases lay outside the gene matches. The CDR3 has 16 residues. The germline CDR1 and CDR2 sequences are SGHVS and FNYEAQ.

The chain is built from TRBV4-2 and TRBJ1-1; TRBD1 matches 9 bases. V gave up 4 bases and J gave up 3 bases; unmatched junction bases: 6. The V gene's germline CDR1 is LGHNA and CDR2 YNFKEQ. The CDR3 consists of 15 residues. The DNA of the CDR3 is TGTGCCAGCAGCCCCATGGGGACAGGGTACACTGAAGCTTTCTTT. Its translation: CASSPMGTGYTEAFF.

This clonotype has a handful of counts. This sequence joins TRBV5-5 and TRBJ2-2; TRBD1 is a possible D gene (6 bases). Trimming left V 2 bases short and J 3 bases short, with 11 bases between. Germline CDR1 and CDR2: SGHKS and YYEKEE (reference sequence). This CDR3 comprises 15 residues. The CDR3 DNA is TGTGCCAGCAGCTTACAGGGTTTTGACACCGGGGAGCTGTTTTTT. Protein product: CASSLQGFDTGELFF.

J is TRBJ1-5 and V is TRBV7-9; 11 nucleotides agree with TRBD1. Germline V gives CDR1 SEHNR, CDR2 FQNEAQ (reference sequence). With 3 bases clipped from V and 9 bases from J, the junction kept 7 bases outside the gene matches. The CDR3 extends over 15 amino acids. DNA of the CDR3: TGTGCCAGCAGCTTCGGACAGGGGGCTTCGGGGCCCCAGCATTTT. As protein: CASSFGQGASGPQHF.